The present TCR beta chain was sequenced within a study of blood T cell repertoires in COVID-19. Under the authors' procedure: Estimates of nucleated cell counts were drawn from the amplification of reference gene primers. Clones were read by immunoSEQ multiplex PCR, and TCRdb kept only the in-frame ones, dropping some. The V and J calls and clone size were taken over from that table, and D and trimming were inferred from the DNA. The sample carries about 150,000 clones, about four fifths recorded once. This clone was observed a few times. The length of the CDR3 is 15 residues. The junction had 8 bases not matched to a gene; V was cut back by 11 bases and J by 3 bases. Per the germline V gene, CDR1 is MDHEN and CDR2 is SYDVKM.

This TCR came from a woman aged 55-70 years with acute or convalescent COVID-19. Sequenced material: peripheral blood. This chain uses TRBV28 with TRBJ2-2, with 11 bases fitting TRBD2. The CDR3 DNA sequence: TGTGCCGGCACCGGGACTAGCGGTGACACCGGGGAGCTGTTTTTT. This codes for CAGTGTSGDTGELFF.